This TCR beta chain was observed in a study of blood T cell repertoires in COVID-19. Study-level background: PBMCs, B-cell-depleted T cells, or T cells were the source of the cDNA or gDNA that made up the material.

The CDR3 contains 15 residues. The germline V gene has CDR1 MNHEY and CDR2 SMNVEV (reference sequence). V shed 5 bases, J shed 2 bases, and the junction held 3 bases outside the gene matches. Using immunoSEQ multiplex PCR, the repertoire was profiled, and TCRdb retains in-frame clones only, with some absent. The table includes 70,000 or so clones, around nine tenths detected once. The TCR comes from a human donor in a cohort sampled during active COVID-19. The V gene is TRBV27, the J gene TRBJ2-7; 13 bases line up with TRBD2. Sequencing was done on a sample of peripheral blood. The CDR3 reads CASSLGTSGAYEQYF. In DNA, the CDR3 is TGTGCCAGCAGTCTCGGGACTAGCGGGGCCTACGAGCAGTACTTC.